This T cell receptor (beta chain) stems from a study of T cell repertoires in cytomegalovirus infection. Study-level background: It can be stated that public TCR beta signatures indicated CMV infection as well as a matching HLA type. General study points: CMV-specific HLA-C-restricted TCR beta clonotypes dominated the ex vivo response. CMV carriers with the relevant HLA were identified by cumulative public TCR beta family frequency.

This clonotype appeared many times. The antigen is unknown. TCRdb reprocessed the reads via MiXCR and lists one record per CDR3 protein. The sample consists of 300,000 or so distinct CDR3 sequences, about 25% of them appearing once. CDR1 and CDR2 (germline): MNHNS, SASEGT. V was trimmed by 6 bases and J by 3 bases, leaving 14 bases between them. There are 14 residues in the CDR3. V gene TRBV6-1 combines with J gene TRBJ1-2, with a tentative D call TRBD1 (5 bases). This TCR was recovered from a human donor in good health (CMV status not recorded). Some clones in this sample may be carry-over from other donors' samples. The specimen was PBMCs. CDR3 bases: TGTGCCAGCAGCCGCCTCGGGGGTTACTATGGCTACACCTTC. This translates into CASSRLGGYYGYTF.